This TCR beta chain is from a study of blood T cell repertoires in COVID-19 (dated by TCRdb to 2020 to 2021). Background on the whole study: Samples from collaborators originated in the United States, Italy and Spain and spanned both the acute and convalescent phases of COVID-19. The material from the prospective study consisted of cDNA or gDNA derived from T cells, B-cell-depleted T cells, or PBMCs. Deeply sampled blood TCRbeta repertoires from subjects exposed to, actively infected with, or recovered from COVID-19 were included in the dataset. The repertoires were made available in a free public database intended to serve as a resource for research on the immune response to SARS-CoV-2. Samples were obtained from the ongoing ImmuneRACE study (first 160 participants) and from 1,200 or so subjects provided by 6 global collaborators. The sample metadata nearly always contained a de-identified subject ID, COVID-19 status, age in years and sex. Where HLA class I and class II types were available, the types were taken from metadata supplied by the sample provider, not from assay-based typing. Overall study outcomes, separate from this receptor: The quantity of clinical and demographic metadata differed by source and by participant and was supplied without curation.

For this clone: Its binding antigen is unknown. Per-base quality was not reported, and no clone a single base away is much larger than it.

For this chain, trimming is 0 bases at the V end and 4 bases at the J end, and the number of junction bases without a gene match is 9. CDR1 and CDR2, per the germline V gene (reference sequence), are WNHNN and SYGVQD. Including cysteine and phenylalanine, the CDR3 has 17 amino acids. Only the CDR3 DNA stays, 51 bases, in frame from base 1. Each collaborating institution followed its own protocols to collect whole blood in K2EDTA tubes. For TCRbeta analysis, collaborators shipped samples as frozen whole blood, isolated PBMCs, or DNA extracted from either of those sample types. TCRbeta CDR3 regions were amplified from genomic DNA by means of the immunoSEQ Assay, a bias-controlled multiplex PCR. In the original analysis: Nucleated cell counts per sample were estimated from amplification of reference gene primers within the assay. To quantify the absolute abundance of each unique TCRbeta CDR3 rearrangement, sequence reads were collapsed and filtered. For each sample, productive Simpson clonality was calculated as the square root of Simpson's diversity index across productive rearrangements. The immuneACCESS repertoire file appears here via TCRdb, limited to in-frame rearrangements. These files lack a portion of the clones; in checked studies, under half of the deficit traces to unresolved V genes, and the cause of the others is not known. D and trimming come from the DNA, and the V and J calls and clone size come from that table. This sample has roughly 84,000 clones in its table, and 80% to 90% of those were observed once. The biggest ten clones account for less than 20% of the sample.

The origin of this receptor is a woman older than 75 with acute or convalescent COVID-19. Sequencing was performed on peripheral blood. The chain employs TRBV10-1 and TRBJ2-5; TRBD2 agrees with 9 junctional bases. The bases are TGCGCCAGCAGTGAGTCGTGGTTGCGGGGGGGCAGAGAGACCCAGTACTTC. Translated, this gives CASSESWLRGGRETQYF.